The T cell receptor (beta chain) under discussion was sequenced for a study of shared clonotypes between healthy human individuals. Study in general: Aged between 18 and 49, the donors were a couple of women and a few men.

Data came from immunoSEQ multiplex PCR; TCRdb stores just in-frame clones and leaves some out. Of approximately 510,000 clones in the sample, 79% were seen once. HIV-negative, healthy adults without recent acute infections or vaccinations were the donors. Of note for this clone: A far larger clone is one base from this, pointing to a likely read error.

V was clipped by 2 bases and J by 5 bases, with 10 bases between them. The length of the CDR3 is 13 residues. Sequenced input: PBMCs. The chain carries TRBV5-3 and TRBJ1-1, with D maybe TRBD1 (5 bases). TRBV5-3 carries the ORF label, with uncertain function. The receptor was derived from a woman in her 40s in good health. Some clones in this sample may be carry-over from other donors' samples. The CDR3 DNA reads TGTGCCAGAAGCTTTGACAGAGATACTGAAGCTTTCTTT. As protein: CARSFDRDTEAFF.